The clone carrying this T cell receptor (beta chain) has a single count. The antigen remains unidentified. The CDR3 spans 15 residues. V lost 0 bases and J 6 bases, leaving 15 bases between the germline ends. From germline, CDR1 is WSHSY and CDR2 SAAADI. The sample belongs to a study of T cell responses to AZD1222 COVID-19 vaccine. Study context: Analyses pooled second doses at about 4 or about 12 weeks.

Data came from immunoSEQ multiplex PCR; TCRdb stores just in-frame clones and leaves some out. Among about 130,000 clones listed, over 85% were seen once. Notes on the study in general: Only after the peak T cell response were repertoires sampled. Donors skewed white British and female; clonal diversity was possibly underestimated.

This clonotype was sampled from an adult in good health. The sequencing used peripheral blood, collected on day 0 of AZD1222 vaccination. The rearrangement joins TRBV10-2 to TRBJ2-7; no reliable D call. The CDR3 region has the DNA TGCGCCAGCAGTGAGTCTATTTCGGTCCTAAGCGAGCAGTACTTC. Residues: CASSESISVLSEQYF.